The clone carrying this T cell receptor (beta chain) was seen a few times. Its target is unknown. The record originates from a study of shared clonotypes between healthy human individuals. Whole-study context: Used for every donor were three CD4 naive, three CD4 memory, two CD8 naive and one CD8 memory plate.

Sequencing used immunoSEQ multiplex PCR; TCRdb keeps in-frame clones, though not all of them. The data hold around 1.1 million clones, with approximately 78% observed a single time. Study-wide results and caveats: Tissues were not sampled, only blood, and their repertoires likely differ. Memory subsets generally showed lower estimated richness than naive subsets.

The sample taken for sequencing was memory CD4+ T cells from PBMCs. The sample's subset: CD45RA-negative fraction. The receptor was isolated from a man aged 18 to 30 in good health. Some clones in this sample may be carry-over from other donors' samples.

The CDR3 region is CASSIPPSGINTGELFF. DNA for the CDR3: TGTGCCAGTAGTATCCCCCCTAGCGGAATAAACACCGGGGAGCTGTTTTTT. The chain recombines TRBV19 with TRBJ2-2; TRBD2 aligns across 7 bases. Germline V CDR1 and CDR2: LNHDA, SQIVND (reference sequence). After removal of 3 bases from V and 2 bases from J, the junction contained 9 bases not matched to a gene. The CDR3 runs to 17 residues.